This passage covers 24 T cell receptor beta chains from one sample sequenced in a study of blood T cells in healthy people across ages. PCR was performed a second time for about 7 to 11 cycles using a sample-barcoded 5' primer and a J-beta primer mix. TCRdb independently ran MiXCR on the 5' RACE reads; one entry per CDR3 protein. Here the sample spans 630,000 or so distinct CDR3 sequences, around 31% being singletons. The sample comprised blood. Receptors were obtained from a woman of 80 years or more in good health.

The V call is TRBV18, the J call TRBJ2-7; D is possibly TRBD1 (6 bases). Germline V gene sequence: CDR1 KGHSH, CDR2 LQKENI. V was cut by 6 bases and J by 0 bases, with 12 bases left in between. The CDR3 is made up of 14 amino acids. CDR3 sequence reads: CASSSVGASYEQYF. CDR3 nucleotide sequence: TGTGCCAGCTCGTCCGTGGGGGCCTCCTACGAGCAGTACTTC.

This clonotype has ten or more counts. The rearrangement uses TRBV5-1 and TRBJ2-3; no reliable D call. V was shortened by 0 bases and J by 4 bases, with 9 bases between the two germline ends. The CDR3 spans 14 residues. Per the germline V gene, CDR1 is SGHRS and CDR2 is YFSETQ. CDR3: CASSLGSRADTQYF. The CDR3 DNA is TGCGCCAGCAGCTTGGGGTCACGCGCAGATACGCAGTATTTT.

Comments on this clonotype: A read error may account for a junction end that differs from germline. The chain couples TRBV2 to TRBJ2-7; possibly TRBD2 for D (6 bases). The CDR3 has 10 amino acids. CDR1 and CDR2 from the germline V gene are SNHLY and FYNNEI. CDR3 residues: CASRGGPVDF. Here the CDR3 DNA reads TGTGCCAGCAGGGGGGGACCTGTGGACTTC.

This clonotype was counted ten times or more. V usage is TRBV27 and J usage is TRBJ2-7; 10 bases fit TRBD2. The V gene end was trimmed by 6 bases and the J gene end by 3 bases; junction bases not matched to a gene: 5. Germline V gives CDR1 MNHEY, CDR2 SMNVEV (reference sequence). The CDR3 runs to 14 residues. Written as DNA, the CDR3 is TGTGCCAGCAGGGGACTAGCGATGGGCTACGAGCAGTACTTC. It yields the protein CASRGLAMGYEQYF.

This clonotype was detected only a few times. The CDR3 sequence is CASSRTSGVYNEQYF. Written as DNA, the CDR3 is TGTGCCAGCAGCAGGACTAGCGGGGTCTACAATGAGCAGTACTTC. The chain uses TRBV27 and TRBJ2-7, with 12 bases identical to TRBD2. This CDR3 is built from 15 residues. Per the germline V gene, CDR1 is MNHEY and CDR2 is SMNVEV (reference sequence). The ends lost 6 bases at V and 7 bases at J; junction bases unmatched: 10.

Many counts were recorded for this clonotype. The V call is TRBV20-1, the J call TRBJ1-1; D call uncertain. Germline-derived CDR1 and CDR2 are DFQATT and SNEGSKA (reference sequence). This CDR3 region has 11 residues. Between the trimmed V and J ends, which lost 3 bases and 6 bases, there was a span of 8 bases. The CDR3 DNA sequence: TGCAGTGCTAGTCACCATGCTGAAGCTTTCTTT. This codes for CSASHHAEAFF.

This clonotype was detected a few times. The CDR3 spells CASSLEQFRYNEQFF. In nucleotides, the CDR3 is TGTGCCAGCAGCTTGGAACAATTTCGTTACAATGAGCAGTTCTTC. The V call is TRBV5-5, the J call TRBJ2-1, with D hard to call. The CDR3 runs 15 residues. V lost 0 bases to trimming and J lost 4 bases, with 11 bases between them. Germline V gene lookup returns CDR1 SGHKS and CDR2 YYEKEE (reference sequence).

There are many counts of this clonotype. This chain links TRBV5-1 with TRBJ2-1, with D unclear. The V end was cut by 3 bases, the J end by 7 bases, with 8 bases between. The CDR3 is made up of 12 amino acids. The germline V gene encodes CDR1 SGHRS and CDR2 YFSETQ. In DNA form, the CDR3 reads TGCGCCAGCAGCTATCTCGGGAATGAGCAGTTCTTC. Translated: CASSYLGNEQFF.

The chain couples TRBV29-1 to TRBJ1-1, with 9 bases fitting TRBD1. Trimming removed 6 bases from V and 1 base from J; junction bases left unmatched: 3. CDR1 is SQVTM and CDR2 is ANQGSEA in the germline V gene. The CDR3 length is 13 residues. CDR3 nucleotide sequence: TGCAGCGTGGCGACAGGGGGGAACACTGAAGCTTTCTTT. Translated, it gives CSVATGGNTEAFF.

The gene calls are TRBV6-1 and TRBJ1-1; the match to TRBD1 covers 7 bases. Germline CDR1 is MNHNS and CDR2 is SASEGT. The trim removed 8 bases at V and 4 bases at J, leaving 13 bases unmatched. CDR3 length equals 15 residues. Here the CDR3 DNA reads TGTGCCAGCGCTAGCAGGACAGGAGGGGGCACTGAAGCTTTCTTT. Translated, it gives CASASRTGGGTEAFF.

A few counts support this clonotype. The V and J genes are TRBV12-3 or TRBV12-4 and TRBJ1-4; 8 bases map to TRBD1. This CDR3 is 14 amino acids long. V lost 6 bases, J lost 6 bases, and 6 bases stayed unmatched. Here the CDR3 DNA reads TGTGCCAGCAGCTTGGGACAGGTAGATGAAAAACTGTTTTTT. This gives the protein CASSLGQVDEKLFF.

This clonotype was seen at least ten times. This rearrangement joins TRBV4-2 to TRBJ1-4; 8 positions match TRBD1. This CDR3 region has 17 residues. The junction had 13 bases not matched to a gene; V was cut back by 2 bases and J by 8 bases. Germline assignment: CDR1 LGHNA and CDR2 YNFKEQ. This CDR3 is CASSQRATGTGPEKLFF. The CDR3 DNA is TGTGCCAGCAGCCAAAGGGCGACCGGGACAGGACCAGAAAAACTGTTTTTT.

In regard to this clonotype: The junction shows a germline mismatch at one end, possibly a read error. This chain's CDR3 is CASGTGQGNAIYGQYF. The CDR3 DNA reads as TGCGCCAGCGGCACTGGACAGGGGAATGCGATCTACGGGCAGTACTTC. The genes are TRBV5-1 and TRBJ2-7; 9 nucleotides agree with TRBD1. Germline V gene lookup returns CDR1 SGHRS and CDR2 YFSETQ. The length of the CDR3 is 16 residues. The entire variable domain, with the rest obtained from reference TRBV5-1 and TRBJ2-7, is as follows: KAGVTQTPRYLIKTRGQQVTLSCSPISGHRSVSWYQQTPGQGLQFLFEYFSETQRNKGNFPGRFSGRQFSNSRSEMNVSTLELGDSALYLCASGTGQGNAIYGQYFGPGTRLTVT.

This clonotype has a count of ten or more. The CDR3 loop reads CATSEGWGGEQFF. Written as DNA, the CDR3 is TGTGCCACCAGTGAAGGCTGGGGGGGTGAGCAGTTCTTC. The chain carries TRBV24-1 and TRBJ2-1, with 7 nucleotides matching TRBD2. With V trimmed by 4 bases and J by 9 bases, 5 bases remained unmatched. CDR3 length: 13 residues. The germline gives CDR1 KGHDR, CDR2 SFDVKD.

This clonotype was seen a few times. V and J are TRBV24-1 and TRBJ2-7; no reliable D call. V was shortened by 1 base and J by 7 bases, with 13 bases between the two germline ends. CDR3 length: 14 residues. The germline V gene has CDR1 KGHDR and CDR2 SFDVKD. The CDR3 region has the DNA TGTGCCACCAGTGATTTAGGTCAGAACAATGAGCAGTACTTC. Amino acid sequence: CATSDLGQNNEQYF.

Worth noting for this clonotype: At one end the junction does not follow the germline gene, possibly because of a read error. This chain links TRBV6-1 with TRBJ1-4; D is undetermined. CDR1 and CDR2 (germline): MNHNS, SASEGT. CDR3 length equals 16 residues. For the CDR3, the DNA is TGTGCCAGCAGTGAAACCGCAAGACCCTTTAATGAAAAACGGTTTTTT. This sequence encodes CASSETARPFNEKRFF.

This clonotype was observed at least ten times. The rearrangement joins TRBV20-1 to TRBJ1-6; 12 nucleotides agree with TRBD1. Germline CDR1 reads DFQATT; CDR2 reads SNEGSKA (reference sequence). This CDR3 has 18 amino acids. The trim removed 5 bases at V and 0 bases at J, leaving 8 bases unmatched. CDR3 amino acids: CSAPPGQGASSYNSPLHF. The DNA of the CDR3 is TGCAGTGCTCCTCCGGGACAGGGGGCGAGCTCCTATAATTCACCCCTCCACTTT.

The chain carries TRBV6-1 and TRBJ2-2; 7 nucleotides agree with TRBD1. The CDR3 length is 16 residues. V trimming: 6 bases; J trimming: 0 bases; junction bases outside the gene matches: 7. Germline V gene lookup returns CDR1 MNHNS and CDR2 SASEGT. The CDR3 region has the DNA TGTGCCAGCAGCGTTACCGGGACAGCGAACACCGGGGAGCTGTTTTTT. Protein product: CASSVTGTANTGELFF.

For the CDR3, the DNA is TGTGCCAGCAGCTTAGCAAACAGGGGGCACACTGAAGCTTTCTTT. Its protein is CASSLANRGHTEAFF. This rearrangement joins TRBV7-2 to TRBJ1-1; TRBD1 agrees at 9 bases. V dropped 0 bases and J dropped 3; count of bases not matched to a gene: 2. CDR1 SGHTA and CDR2 FQGNSA come from the germline V gene. This CDR3 is 15 amino acids long.

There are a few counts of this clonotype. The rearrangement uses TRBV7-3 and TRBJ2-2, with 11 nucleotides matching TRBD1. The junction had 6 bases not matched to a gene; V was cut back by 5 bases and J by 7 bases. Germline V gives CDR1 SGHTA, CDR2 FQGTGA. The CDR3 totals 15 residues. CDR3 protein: CASSPGTGGHGELFF. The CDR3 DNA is TGTGCCAGCAGCCCAGGGACAGGGGGACACGGGGAGCTGTTTTTT.

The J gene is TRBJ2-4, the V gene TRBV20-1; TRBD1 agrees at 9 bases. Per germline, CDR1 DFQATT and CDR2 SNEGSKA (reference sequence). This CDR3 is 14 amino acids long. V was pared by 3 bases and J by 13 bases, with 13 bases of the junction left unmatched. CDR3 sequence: CSASGQGTYNEQYF. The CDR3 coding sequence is TGCAGTGCTAGTGGACAGGGGACTTACAATGAGCAGTACTTC.

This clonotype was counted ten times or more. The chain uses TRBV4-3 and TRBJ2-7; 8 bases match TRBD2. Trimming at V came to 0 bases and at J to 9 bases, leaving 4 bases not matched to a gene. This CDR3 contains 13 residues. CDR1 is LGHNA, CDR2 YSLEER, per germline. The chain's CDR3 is CASSQDGRGGQYF. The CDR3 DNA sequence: TGCGCCAGCAGCCAAGATGGTCGGGGGGGGCAGTACTTC.

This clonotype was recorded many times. CDR3 protein: CASSHLTGGREQFF. In DNA, the CDR3 is TGTGCCAGCAGCCACTTGACAGGGGGCCGTGAGCAGTTCTTC. This chain joins TRBV3-1 and TRBJ2-1, with 10 positions matching TRBD1. With V trimmed by 3 bases and J by 9 bases, 5 bases remained unmatched. The germline V gene encodes CDR1 LGHDT and CDR2 YNNKEL (reference sequence). The CDR3 loop spans 14 amino acids.

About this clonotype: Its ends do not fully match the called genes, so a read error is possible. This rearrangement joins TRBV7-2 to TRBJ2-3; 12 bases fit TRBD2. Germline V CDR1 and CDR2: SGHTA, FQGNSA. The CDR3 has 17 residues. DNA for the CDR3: TGTGCCAGCAGCTGGGCTAGCGGGGGGGTAGGGGCAGATACGCTGTATTTT. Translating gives CASSWASGGVGADTLYF. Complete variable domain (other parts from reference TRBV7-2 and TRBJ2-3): GAGVSQSPSNKVTEKGKDVELRCDPISGHTALYWYRQSLGQGLEFLIYFQGNSAPDKSGLPSDRFSAERTGGSVSTLTIQRTQQEDSAVYLCASSWASGGVGADTLYFGPGTRLTVL.